This T cell receptor beta chain was identified in a study of cytomegalovirus exposure and HLA in healthy donors. Overall study findings and caveats: Earlier analysis found most TCR beta V segments productive about 90% or about 30% of the time.

The V gene's germline CDR1 is SGHNT and CDR2 YYREEE (reference sequence). V lost 0 bases, J lost 8 bases, and 4 bases stayed unmatched. The CDR3 is 14 residues long. In the PCR, 60 Vbeta and 13 Jbeta primers were used. The table came from immunoSEQ multiplex PCR; TCRdb's copy has only in-frame clones and leaves some out. This sample carries 250,000 to 350,000 clones, 80% of them seen once, and the ten largest clones take 0.3% to 0.35%. Comments on this clone: The antigen is not known.

The chain is built from TRBV5-4 and TRBJ2-7; 11 nucleotides line up with TRBD2. Sequenced input: PBMCs. The sequence derives from a girl aged 2 to 9 in good health and CMV-seronegative. The CDR3 bases are TGTGCCAGCAGCTTGGAGGGACTAGCGGACCAGCAGTACTTC. This sequence encodes CASSLEGLADQQYF.